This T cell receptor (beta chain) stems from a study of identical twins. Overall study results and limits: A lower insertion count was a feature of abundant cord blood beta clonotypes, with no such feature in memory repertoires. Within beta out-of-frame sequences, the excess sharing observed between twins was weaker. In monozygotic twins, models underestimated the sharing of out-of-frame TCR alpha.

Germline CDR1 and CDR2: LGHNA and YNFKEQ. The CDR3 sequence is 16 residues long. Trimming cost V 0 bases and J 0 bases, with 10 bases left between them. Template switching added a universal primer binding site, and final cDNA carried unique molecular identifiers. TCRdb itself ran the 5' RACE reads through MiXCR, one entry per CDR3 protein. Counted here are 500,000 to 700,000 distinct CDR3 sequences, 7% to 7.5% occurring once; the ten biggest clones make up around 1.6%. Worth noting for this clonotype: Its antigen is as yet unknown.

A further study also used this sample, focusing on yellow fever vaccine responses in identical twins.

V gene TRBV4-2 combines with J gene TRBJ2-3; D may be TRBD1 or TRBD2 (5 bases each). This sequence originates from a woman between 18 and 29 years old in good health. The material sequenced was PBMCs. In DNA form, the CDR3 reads TGTGCCAGCAGCCAAGATTGCAGGGAGAGCACAGATACGCAGTATTTT. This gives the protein CASSQDCRESTDTQYF.